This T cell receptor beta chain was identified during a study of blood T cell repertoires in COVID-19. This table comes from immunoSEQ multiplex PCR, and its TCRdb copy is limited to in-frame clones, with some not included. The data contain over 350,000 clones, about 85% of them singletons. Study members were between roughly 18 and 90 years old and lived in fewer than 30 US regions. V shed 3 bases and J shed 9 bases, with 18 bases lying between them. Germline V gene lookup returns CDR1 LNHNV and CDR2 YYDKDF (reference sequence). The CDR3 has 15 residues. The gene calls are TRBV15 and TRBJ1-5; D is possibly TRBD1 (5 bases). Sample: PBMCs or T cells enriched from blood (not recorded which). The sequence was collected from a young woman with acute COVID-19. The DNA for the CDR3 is TGTGCCACCAGCAGCGAAGGTAGGGGAGGATCGCCCCAGCATTTT. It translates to CATSSEGRGGSPQHF.